A single TCR beta chain is shown here with its context. Its antigen is still unknown. TCRdb's copy holds only in-frame clones and misses some; the assay was immunoSEQ multiplex PCR. The sample has about 500,000 clones; roughly nine tenths are singletons. The sample belongs to a study of Ad26.COV2.S vaccination and SARS-CoV-2 variants. Turning to the study itself: Dosing was one shot or two shots 56 days apart.

Findings and caveats of the study: Compared with placebo recipients, vaccine recipients had higher spike-specific TCR breadth. Spike-specific responses of CD8+ and CD4+ T cells were reported to display substantial breadth after vaccination. Total T cell responses, in the TCR breadth and depth analyses, may have been underestimated.

This sample's treatment: 19 received Ad26.COV2.S at low or high dose, single or two shots; roughly five received placebo; per-sample allocation not given. On day 63 after the first injection, vaccine and placebo recipients gave samples. This specimen consisted of peripheral blood, obtained in a trial of Ad26.COV2.S vaccine versus placebo. This TCR derives from a person aged 18 to 59 who received the Ad26.COV2.S COVID-19 vaccine or a placebo.

CDR3 DNA sequence: TGTGCCAGCAGTGAAGGGACGGAATACGAGCAGTACTTC. Its protein product is CASSEGTEYEQYF. The chain links TRBV6-1 to TRBJ2-7; D gene uncertain. V lost 1 base, J lost 4 bases, and 8 bases lay in between. This CDR3 has 13 residues. Germline lookup yields CDR1 MNHNS and CDR2 SASEGT.